These 26 T cell receptor beta chains were all obtained from the same sample, sequenced in a study of cytomegalovirus exposure and HLA in healthy donors. The method was immunoSEQ multiplex PCR; TCRdb's version includes in-frame clones alone and lacks a portion of them. The sample has 38,000 or so clones; 90% to 95% are singletons. Sequences were obtained from PBMCs. The receptors derive from a man aged 18 to 29 in good health and CMV-seronegative.

This clone was seen only once. The chain joins TRBV7-8 to TRBJ1-2; D is undetermined. Germline CDR1 and CDR2: SGHVS and FQNEAQ. This CDR3 is built from 15 residues. Trimming took off 5 bases at V and 2 bases at J, with 15 bases between the two ends. The DNA of the CDR3 is TGTGCCAGCAGCCCTCTATCTTTCTCCAACTATGGCTACACCTTC. This codes for CASSPLSFSNYGYTF.

The V gene is TRBV7-2, the J gene TRBJ1-2, with 7 nucleotides matching TRBD1. CDR1 is SGHTA and CDR2 is FQGNSA in the germline V gene. Trimming at V came to 5 bases and at J to 8 bases, leaving 8 bases not matched to a gene. This CDR3 comprises 13 residues. CDR3 in amino acids: CASSPRTGDGYTF. The DNA for the CDR3 is TGTGCCAGCAGCCCACGCACAGGGGACGGCTACACCTTC. Variable domain in full (rest from reference TRBV7-2 and TRBJ1-2): GAGVSQSPSNKVTEKGKDVELRCDPISGHTALYWYRQSLGQGLEFLIYFQGNSAPDKSGLPSDRFSAERTGGSVSTLTIQRTQQEDSAVYLCASSPRTGDGYTFGSGTRLTVV.

V and J are TRBV27 and TRBJ1-1; D uncertain. Germline V gene sequence: CDR1 MNHEY, CDR2 SMNVEV (reference sequence). Trimming pared 8 bases from V and 1 base from J, leaving 17 bases between. The CDR3 length is 15 residues. CDR3 nucleotides: TGTGCCAGCCGCGGGGAGTTCTCCGGGAACACTGAAGCTTTCTTT. This gives the protein CASRGEFSGNTEAFF.

This clone was observed a single time. V usage is TRBV27 and J usage is TRBJ2-7; D unresolved. This CDR3 spans 14 amino acids. V dropped 0 bases and J dropped 3 bases, with 9 bases sitting between them. From germline, CDR1 is MNHEY and CDR2 SMNVEV (reference sequence). The CDR3 DNA is TGTGCCAGCAGTTTATCGTACAGCTACTACGAGCAGTACTTC. Its protein product is CASSLSYSYYEQYF.

The V and J genes are TRBV4-1 and TRBJ2-7; tentative D call: TRBD1 (5 bases). Germline CDR1 is MGHRA and CDR2 is YSYEKL. The CDR3 sequence is 15 residues long. V was pared by 1 base and J by 13 bases, with 23 bases between. The CDR3 nucleotides read TGCGCCAGCAGCCAAGTTTTTACGGACAAGCTAATTTTTTACTTC. Protein sequence: CASSQVFTDKLIFYF.

The gene calls are TRBV5-4 and TRBJ1-2; 8 bases align to TRBD1. CDR3 length: 12 residues. The junction had 1 base not matched to a gene; V was cut back by 2 bases and J by 7 bases. From germline, CDR1 is SGHNT and CDR2 YYREEE (reference sequence). The CDR3 here is CASSLQGGGYTF. In nucleotides, the CDR3 is TGTGCCAGCAGCTTACAGGGGGGTGGCTACACCTTC.

The gene calls are TRBV27 and TRBJ2-5, with 8 bases fitting TRBD1. Losses at the gene ends were 4 bases for V and 5 bases for J; bases not matched to a gene: 9. Germline assignment: CDR1 MNHEY and CDR2 SMNVEV (reference sequence). The CDR3 contains 15 residues. CDR3 region: CASSSSRGRGETQYF. In DNA, the CDR3 is TGTGCCAGCAGTTCCTCCAGGGGGCGCGGGGAGACCCAGTACTTC.

The rearrangement joins TRBV21-1 to TRBJ2-1; the D call of TRBD2 is as the table states it, not checked on the DNA. TRBV21-1 is a documented pseudogene. The CDR3 spans 15 residues. The CDR3 region is CASIRSGGASDEQFF. In nucleotides, the CDR3 is TGTGCCAGCATACGGAGCGGGGGGGCTTCAGATGAGCAGTTCTTC.

The chain links TRBV9 to TRBJ2-1; D might be TRBD2 (6 bases). The CDR3 extends over 13 amino acids. The germline gives CDR1 SGDLS, CDR2 YYNGEE. The V end was cut by 2 bases, the J end by 7 bases, with 10 bases between. DNA for the CDR3: TGTGCCAGCAGCGTGGCTAGCGAAAATGAGCAGTTCTTC. Translated, it gives CASSVASENEQFF. Full variable domain (outside the CDR3, taken from reference TRBV9 and TRBJ2-1): DSGVTQTPKHLITATGQRVTLRCSPRSGDLSVYWYQQSLDQGLQFLIQYYNGEERAKGNILERFSAQQFPDLHSELNLSSLELGDSALYFCASSVASENEQFFGPGTRLTVL.

This CDR3 reads CASSPGQGPYEQYF. The DNA of the CDR3 is TGTGCCAGCTCACCGGGACAGGGTCCCTACGAGCAGTACTTC. The chain employs TRBV18 and TRBJ2-7; 9 bases match TRBD1. From germline, CDR1 is KGHSH and CDR2 LQKENI. After removal of 3 bases from V and 2 bases from J, the junction contained 2 bases not matched to a gene. The CDR3 spans 14 residues.

The rearrangement joins TRBV4-2 to TRBJ2-7; D remains unclear. The CDR3 has 14 amino acids. In germline, CDR1 is LGHNA, CDR2 YNFKEQ. The V gene lost 1 base and the J gene lost 5 bases, with 12 bases spanning the gap. The CDR3 protein is CASSQAARPHEQYF. In nucleotides, the CDR3 is TGTGCCAGCAGCCAAGCCGCCAGGCCGCACGAGCAGTACTTC.

The rearrangement uses TRBV5-1 and TRBJ2-3; 11 bases line up with TRBD1. The ends lost 4 bases at V and 5 bases at J; junction bases unmatched: 6. The CDR3 spans 15 residues. Germline CDR1 SGHRS, CDR2 YFSETQ. In DNA, the CDR3 is TGCGCCAGCAGCCGGGGGACAGGGGGAAAAGATACGCAGTATTTT. Translating it yields CASSRGTGGKDTQYF.

The rearrangement links TRBV2 to TRBJ1-4, with 7 bases aligning to TRBD1. The CDR3 runs to 11 residues. CDR1 is SNHLY and CDR2 is FYNNEI in the germline V gene. V lost 11 bases and J lost 8; bases outside the gene matches: 5. CDR3 amino acids: CACNRGEKLFF. CDR3 in DNA: TGTGCCTGCAACAGGGGCGAAAAACTGTTTTTT. Complete variable domain (other parts from reference TRBV2 and TRBJ1-4): EPEVTQTPSHQVTQMGQEVILRCVPISNHLYFYWYRQILGQKVEFLVSFYNNEISEKSEIFDDQFSVERPDGSNFTLKIRSTKLEDSAMYFCACNRGEKLFFGSGTQLSVL.

The rearrangement joins TRBV2 to TRBJ2-3; 10 nucleotides agree with TRBD1. Germline trimming cut 0 bases from V and 6 bases from J; bases unmatched to any gene: 9. Germline CDR1 and CDR2: SNHLY and FYNNEI. This CDR3 is built from 17 residues. The CDR3 DNA is TGTGCCAGCAGTGAAGCGGAGACAGGGGGCGGTCTGGATACGCAGTATTTT. This codes for CASSEAETGGGLDTQYF.

CDR3 DNA: TGTGCCAGCAGTGAGGAACGGGTGAGCTCCTACGAGCAGTACTTC. Translated, it gives CASSEERVSSYEQYF. This sequence joins TRBV2 and TRBJ2-7; D unclear. The CDR3 has 15 amino acids. Trimming removed 3 bases at V and 0 bases at J, with 12 bases between. Germline V gives CDR1 SNHLY, CDR2 FYNNEI.

The CDR3 loop reads CSVVWSDRGETQYF. The CDR3 DNA follows: TGCAGCGTTGTATGGTCGGACAGGGGGGAGACCCAGTACTTC. V usage is TRBV29-1 and J usage is TRBJ2-5; the match to TRBD1 covers 10 bases. CDR1 SQVTM and CDR2 ANQGSEA come from the germline V gene. V was clipped by 4 bases and J by 5 bases; unmatched bases: 7. This CDR3 has 14 amino acids.

The chain recombines TRBV30 with TRBJ1-5; tentatively, D is TRBD1 (6 bases). The germline CDR1 and CDR2 sequences are GTSNPN and SVGIG (reference sequence). V lost 5 bases and J 0 bases, leaving 20 bases between the germline ends. This CDR3 has 17 amino acids. The DNA for the CDR3 is TGTGCCTGGGAAGCCTCACAGGGAATGGCTAGCAATCAGCCCCAGCATTTT. It encodes CAWEASQGMASNQPQHF.

This chain connects TRBV5-6 to TRBJ1-4; TRBD1 matches 9 bases. Germline V gives CDR1 SGHDT, CDR2 YYEEEE. The CDR3 loop spans 15 amino acids. J was trimmed by 5 bases and V by 3 bases; bases with no gene match: 5. CDR3 protein: CASSWGQGTNEKLFF. CDR3 nucleotide sequence: TGTGCCAGCAGCTGGGGACAGGGCACAAATGAAAAACTGTTTTTT.

The chain employs TRBV5-4 and TRBJ1-2, with 7 bases lining up with TRBD1. Per the germline V gene, CDR1 is SGHNT and CDR2 is YYREEE (reference sequence). The CDR3 sequence is 15 residues long. V trimming: 0 bases; J trimming: 5 bases; junction bases outside the gene matches: 7. The CDR3 region has the DNA TGTGCCAGCAGCTTGGGATCGGCAGGGGGTTATGGCTACACCTTC. This codes for CASSLGSAGGYGYTF.

The rearrangement joins TRBV7-9 to TRBJ2-5; D is unclear. The V end lost 0 bases, the J end lost 1 base, and 9 bases lay between the germline ends. The CDR3 is 15 amino acids. The germline CDR1 and CDR2 sequences are SEHNR and FQNEAQ (reference sequence). CDR3 bases: TGTGCCAGCAGCTTAGCGCTAGGCTTCCAAGAGACCCAGTACTTC. Its protein product is CASSLALGFQETQYF.

This rearrangement joins TRBV19 to TRBJ2-3; 11 bases map to TRBD2. The V gene's germline CDR1 is LNHDA and CDR2 SQIVND (reference sequence). V dropped 3 bases and J dropped 3; count of bases not matched to a gene: 8. CDR3 length: 17 amino acids. CDR3 in amino acids: CASSIVLAGERTDTQYF. The DNA of the CDR3 is TGTGCCAGTAGTATTGTACTAGCGGGAGAAAGAACAGATACGCAGTATTTT.

The chain carries TRBV2 and TRBJ2-7, with 11 nucleotides matching TRBD2. CDR3 length: 16 residues. Trimming took 7 bases from V and 3 from J; bases not matched to a gene: 11. Germline-derived CDR1 and CDR2 are SNHLY and FYNNEI. CDR3 in DNA: TGTGCCAGCACCCTCCGTCTTAGCGGGGGGGTCTACGAGCAGTACTTC. Its protein is CASTLRLSGGVYEQYF.

V is TRBV11-1 and J is TRBJ2-3; the D gene is possibly TRBD1 (7 bases). The V end lost 3 bases, the J end lost 0 bases, and 19 bases lay between the germline ends. This CDR3 contains 18 residues. Germline CDR1 SGHAT, CDR2 FQDESV (reference sequence). The CDR3 spells CASSLLAGGITSTDTQYF. The CDR3 DNA reads TGTGCCAGCAGCTTGTTAGCAGGGGGGATAACCAGCACAGATACGCAGTATTTT.

The chain links TRBV28 to TRBJ2-3; 7 bases line up with TRBD2. The CDR3 has 15 amino acids. The germline gives CDR1 MDHEN, CDR2 SYDVKM. The ends lost 6 bases at V and 2 bases at J; junction bases unmatched: 8. The CDR3: CASRGLAEITDTQYF. DNA of the CDR3: TGTGCCAGCAGGGGGCTAGCGGAAATCACAGATACGCAGTATTTT. The full variable domain, with the rest looked up from reference TRBV28 and TRBJ2-3, is DVKVTQSSRYLVKRTGEKVFLECVQDMDHENMFWYRQDPGLGLRLIYFSYDVKMKEKGDIPEGYSVSREKKERFSLILESASTNQTSMYLCASRGLAEITDTQYFGPGTRLTVL.

This clone was counted once. This sequence joins TRBV6-1 and TRBJ1-5; perhaps TRBD1 as D (6 bases). Germline V gene data show CDR1 as MNHNS and CDR2 as SASEGT. The CDR3 is 13 residues long. V lost 6 bases and J 7 bases, leaving 13 bases between the germline ends. CDR3 sequence (DNA): TGTGCCAGCAGCAGACAGGAGCGGCAGCCCCAGCATTTT. Protein: CASSRQERQPQHF.

The chain uses TRBV18 and TRBJ1-2, with D tentatively TRBD1 (5 bases). With 2 bases removed from V and 9 bases from J, the gap between germline ends came to 10 bases. Per the germline V gene, CDR1 is KGHSH and CDR2 is LQKENI. The CDR3 is 12 amino acids. CDR3 sequence reads: CASSPGAESYTF. As DNA, the CDR3 is TGTGCCAGCTCACCAGGGGCAGAAAGCTACACCTTC.